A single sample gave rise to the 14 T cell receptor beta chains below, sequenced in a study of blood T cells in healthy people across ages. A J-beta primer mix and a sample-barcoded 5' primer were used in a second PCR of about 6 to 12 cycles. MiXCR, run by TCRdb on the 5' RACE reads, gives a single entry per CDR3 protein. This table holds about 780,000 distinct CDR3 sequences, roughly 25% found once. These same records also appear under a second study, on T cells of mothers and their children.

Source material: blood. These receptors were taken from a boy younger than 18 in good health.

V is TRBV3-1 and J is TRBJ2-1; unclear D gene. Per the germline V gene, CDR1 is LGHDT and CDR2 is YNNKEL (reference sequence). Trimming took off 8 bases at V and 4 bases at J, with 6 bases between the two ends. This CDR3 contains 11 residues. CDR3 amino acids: CASGDYNEQFF. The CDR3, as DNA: TGTGCCAGCGGGGATTACAATGAGCAGTTCTTC.

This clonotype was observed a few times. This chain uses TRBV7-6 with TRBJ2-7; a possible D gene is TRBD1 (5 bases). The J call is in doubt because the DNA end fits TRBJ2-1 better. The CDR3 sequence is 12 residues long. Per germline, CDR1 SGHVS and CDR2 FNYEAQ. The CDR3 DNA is TGTGCCAGCAGCTTACAGGGTAGCGAGCAGTTCTTC. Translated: CASSLQGSEQFF.

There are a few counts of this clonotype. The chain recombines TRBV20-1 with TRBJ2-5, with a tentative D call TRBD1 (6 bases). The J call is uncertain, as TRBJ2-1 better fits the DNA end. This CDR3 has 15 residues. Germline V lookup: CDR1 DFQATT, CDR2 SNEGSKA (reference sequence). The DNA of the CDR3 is TGCAGTGCTAGAGAGGGGGCTCACCGAACCTATGAGCAGTTCTTC. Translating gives CSAREGAHRTYEQFF.

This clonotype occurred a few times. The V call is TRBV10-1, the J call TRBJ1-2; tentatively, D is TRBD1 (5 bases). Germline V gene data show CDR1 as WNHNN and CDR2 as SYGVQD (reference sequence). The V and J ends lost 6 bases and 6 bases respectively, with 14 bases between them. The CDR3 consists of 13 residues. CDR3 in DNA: TGCGCCAGCAGCCCGACAGTCTGGAATGGCTACACCTTC. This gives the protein CASSPTVWNGYTF.

CDR3 nucleotides: TGTGCCAGCAGCCAAGATCGGGTGGTAGCGGGGGGTGTGGAGACCCAGTACTTC. Translation gives CASSQDRVVAGGVETQYF. The chain links TRBV4-2 to TRBJ2-5; 10 bases match TRBD2. The junction had 12 bases not matched to a gene; V was cut back by 0 bases and J by 5 bases. CDR1 and CDR2 from the germline V gene are LGHNA and YNFKEQ. The CDR3 spans 18 residues.

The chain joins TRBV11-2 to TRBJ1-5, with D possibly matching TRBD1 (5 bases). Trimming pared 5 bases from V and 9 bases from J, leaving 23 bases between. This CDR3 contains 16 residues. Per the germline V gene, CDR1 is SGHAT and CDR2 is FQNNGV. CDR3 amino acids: CASSPPGGRWYRPQHF. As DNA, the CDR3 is TGTGCCAGCAGCCCCCCCGGGGGGAGGTGGTATCGGCCCCAGCATTTT.

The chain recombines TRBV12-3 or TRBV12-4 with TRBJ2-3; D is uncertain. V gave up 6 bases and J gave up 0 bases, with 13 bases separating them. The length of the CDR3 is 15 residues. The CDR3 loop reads CASSPTAYSTDTQYF. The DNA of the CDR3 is TGTGCCAGCAGCCCGACGGCTTATAGCACAGATACGCAGTATTTT.

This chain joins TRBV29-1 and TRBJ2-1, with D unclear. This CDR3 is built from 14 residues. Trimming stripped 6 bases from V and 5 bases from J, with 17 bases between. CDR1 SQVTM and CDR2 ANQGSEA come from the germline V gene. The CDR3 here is CSVGLYSPNNEQFF. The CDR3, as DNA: TGCAGCGTGGGCCTTTATAGCCCAAACAATGAGCAGTTCTTC.

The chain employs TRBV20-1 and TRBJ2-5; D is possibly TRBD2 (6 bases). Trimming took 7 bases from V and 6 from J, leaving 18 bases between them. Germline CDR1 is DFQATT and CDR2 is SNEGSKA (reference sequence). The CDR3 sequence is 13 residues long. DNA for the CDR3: TGCAGTGGTGAGCGGGCCCCCGCCCAGACCCAGTACTTC. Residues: CSGERAPAQTQYF.

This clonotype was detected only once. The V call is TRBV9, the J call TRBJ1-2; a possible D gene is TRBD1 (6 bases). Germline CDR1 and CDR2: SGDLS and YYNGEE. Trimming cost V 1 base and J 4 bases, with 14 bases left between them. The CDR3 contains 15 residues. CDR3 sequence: CASSVKLDSLYGYTF. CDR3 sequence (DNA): TGTGCCAGCAGCGTAAAATTGGACAGTCTCTATGGCTACACCTTC.

The CDR3, as DNA: TGCGCCAGCCACAGGGGGCCCACAGATACGCAGTATTTT. Translation: CASHRGPTDTQYF. The chain employs TRBV5-1 and TRBJ2-3, with 9 bases that match TRBD1. Trimming took 7 bases from V and 2 from J; bases not matched to a gene: 2. The germline V gene encodes CDR1 SGHRS and CDR2 YFSETQ. The CDR3 extends over 13 amino acids. The variable domain in full, completed from reference TRBV5-1 and TRBJ2-3, reads KAGVTQTPRYLIKTRGQQVTLSCSPISGHRSVSWYQQTPGQGLQFLFEYFSETQRNKGNFPGRFSGRQFSNSRSEMNVSTLELGDSALYLCASHRGPTDTQYFGPGTRLTVL.

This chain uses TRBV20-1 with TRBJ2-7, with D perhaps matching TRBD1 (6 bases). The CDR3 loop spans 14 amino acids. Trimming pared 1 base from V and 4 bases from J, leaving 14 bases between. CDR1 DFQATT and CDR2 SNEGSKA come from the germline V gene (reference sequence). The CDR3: CSARAGRGWYEQYF. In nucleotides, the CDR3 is TGCAGTGCTAGAGCTGGCAGGGGTTGGTACGAGCAGTACTTC.

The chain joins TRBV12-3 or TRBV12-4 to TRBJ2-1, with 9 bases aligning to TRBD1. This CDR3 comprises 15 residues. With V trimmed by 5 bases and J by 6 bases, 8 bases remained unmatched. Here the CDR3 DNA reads TGTGCCAGCAGTGACCGGGACAGGGTACGCAATGAGCAGTTCTTC. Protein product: CASSDRDRVRNEQFF.

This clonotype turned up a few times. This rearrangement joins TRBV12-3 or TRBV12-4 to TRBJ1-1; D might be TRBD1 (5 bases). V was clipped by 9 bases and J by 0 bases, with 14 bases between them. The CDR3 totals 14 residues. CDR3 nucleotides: TGTGCCAGTTCAAAAGGGGATGTGAACACTGAAGCTTTCTTT. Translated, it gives CASSKGDVNTEAFF.